These 31 T cell receptor beta chains came from one sample sequenced in a study of T cell clonality in common variable immunodeficiency. Study-wide findings and caveats: In common variable immunodeficiency, TCR beta chains reportedly carried fewer deletions and N-nucleotide insertions.

These receptors have no identified antigens. Libraries were prepared by immunoSEQ multiplex PCR; TCRdb keeps only in-frame clonotypes and omits some of them. The data show roughly 34,000 clones, with none appearing a single time. Sequenced: peripheral blood mononuclear cells. The receptors here all came from a human donor with common variable immunodeficiency.

This clone was seen many times. Read data end 3 residues before the CDR3 end; the end is taken from the germline J gene. The genes are TRBV27 and TRBJ2-5; no clear D. V was cut by 3 bases and J by 1 base, with 12 bases left in between. The V gene's germline CDR1 is MNHEY and CDR2 SMNVEV (reference sequence). The CDR3 contains 15 residues. The sequenced CDR3 bases are TGTGCCAGCAGTTTCCTCGCGGAGCGCCAAGAGACC. The encoded protein is CASSFLAERQET. In full, the CDR3 reads CASSFLAERQETQYF.

Of note for this clone: The CDR3 end is not reached by the read, which stops 3 residues before it; the germline J gene fills it in. This chain connects TRBV6-2 or TRBV6-3 to TRBJ1-1; TRBD1 might be the D (6 bases). The CDR3 has 14 residues. Between the trimmed V and J ends, which lost 9 bases and 3 bases, there was a span of 17 bases. Germline V gene lookup returns CDR1 MNHEY and CDR2 SVGEGT. CDR3 amino acids: CASYSGGLHTEAFF. Partial CDR3 DNA: TGTGCCAGTTATAGCGGGGGGCTCCACACTGAA.

Notes on this clone: The read terminates 3 residues before the CDR3 end, so the remaining end is supplied by the germline J gene. V usage is TRBV6-1 and J usage is TRBJ1-2, with 10 nucleotides matching TRBD1. The CDR3 has 15 residues. CDR1 is MNHNS, CDR2 SASEGT, per germline. J was trimmed by 5 bases and V by 2 bases; bases with no gene match: 5. The DNA read from the CDR3 is TGTGCCAGCAGTGAAACGGACAGGGGGGGATATGGC. Translating it yields CASSETDRGGYG. The full CDR3 protein is CASSETDRGGYGYTF.

This clone was observed a few times. The read terminates 3 residues ahead of where the CDR3 ends, so the germline J gene completes it. This chain joins TRBV18 and TRBJ2-7; TRBD1 aligns across 7 bases. CDR1 and CDR2 (germline): KGHSH, LQKENI. The J segment lost 1 base and the V segment lost 2 bases, leaving 2 bases of the junction unmatched. The CDR3 loop spans 14 amino acids. The CDR3 is CASSPSTGSYEQYF. The sequenced part of the CDR3 DNA is TGTGCCAGCTCACCATCGACAGGGTCCTACGAG.

This clone was seen at least ten times. The read halts 3 residues ahead of the CDR3 end, with the missing end drawn from the germline J gene. The chain has TRBV29-1 and TRBJ1-1; 7 positions match TRBD1. The CDR3 contains 14 residues. Germline CDR1 SQVTM, CDR2 ANQGSEA. Trimming removed 5 bases from V and 5 bases from J; junction bases left unmatched: 11. The CDR3 reads CSVPKTGQVTEAFF. The CDR3 bases that were read are TGCAGCGTTCCAAAGACAGGGCAAGTGACTGAA.

This clone was picked up many times. With the read ending 3 residues before the CDR3 end, the germline J gene is used to fill in that end. The chain has TRBV10-3 and TRBJ2-5; the match to TRBD1 covers 10 bases. CDR1 and CDR2 (germline): ENHRY, SYGVKD. The CDR3 length is 14 residues. J was trimmed by 5 bases and V by 4 bases; bases with no gene match: 4. The CDR3 DNA, read in part, is TGTGCCATCAGTGGTGGGACAGGGGTCGAGACC. This gives the protein CAISGGTGVET. The whole CDR3 protein reads CAISGGTGVETQYF.

A few counts support this clone. Coverage ceases 3 residues before the CDR3 finishes, and the germline J gene fills in the end. The V and J genes are TRBV27 and TRBJ2-7; 9 positions agree with TRBD1. Germline V gives CDR1 MNHEY, CDR2 SMNVEV (reference sequence). CDR3 length equals 15 residues. Trimming cost V 3 bases and J 4 bases; bases outside gene matches: 7. CDR3 DNA (partial): TGTGCCAGCAGTTTGGCCGGACAGGGGAGATACGAG. Translation gives CASSLAGQGRYE. The entire CDR3 reads CASSLAGQGRYEQYF.

This clone was recorded many times. The read terminates 3 residues before the CDR3 end, so the remaining end is supplied by the germline J gene. V usage is TRBV20-1 and J usage is TRBJ2-5, with D hard to call. The CDR3 length is 14 residues. V dropped 5 bases and J dropped 5 bases, with 18 bases sitting between them. Germline V CDR1 and CDR2: DFQATT, SNEGSKA (reference sequence). CDR3 sequence: CSAPNRNKRETQYF. CDR3 bases read: TGCAGTGCTCCAAACCGAAATAAACGGGAGACC.

Ten or more counts support this clone. The read is 3 residues too short to cover the CDR3 end, so that end is filled in from the germline J gene. This rearrangement joins TRBV12-3 or TRBV12-4 to TRBJ1-4, with D uncertain. This CDR3 comprises 11 residues. The V end lost 3 bases, the J end lost 7 bases, and 3 bases lay between the germline ends. The sequenced CDR3 bases are TGTGCCAGCAGTTTTAGTGAAAAA. Translation gives CASSFSEK. The CDR3 in full is CASSFSEKLFF.

This clone was seen only a few times. With the read ending 3 residues before the CDR3 end, the germline J gene is used to fill in that end. The V call is TRBV7-9, the J call TRBJ2-5; D unresolved. V shed 3 bases and J shed 5 bases, with 7 bases lying between them. Germline V gene data show CDR1 as SEHNR and CDR2 as FQNEAQ (reference sequence). The CDR3 has 12 residues. CDR3 bases read: TGTGCCAGCAGCTTCAGCAGGGAGACC. Translation: CASSFSRET. The CDR3 reads in full as CASSFSRETQYF.

This clone appeared many times. The CDR3 end lies 3 residues beyond the end of the read and is filled in from the germline J gene. The rearrangement uses TRBV7-6 and TRBJ1-5; D is perhaps TRBD1 (6 bases). There are 15 residues in the CDR3. With 1 base removed from V and 4 bases from J, the gap between germline ends came to 11 bases. Looked up from germline, CDR1 is SGHVS and CDR2 is FNYEAQ. The DNA read from the CDR3 is TGTGCCAGCAGCTTAGGTGGGGGGGCGAATCAGCCC. Amino acids: CASSLGGGANQP. The full CDR3 reads CASSLGGGANQPQHF.

As for this clone: The read falls 3 residues short of the CDR3 end, and the missing part is taken from the germline J gene. This sequence joins TRBV7-9 and TRBJ2-5; 8 bases match TRBD1. Germline CDR1 is SEHNR and CDR2 is FQNEAQ (reference sequence). The V segment lost 1 base and the J segment 5 bases; nucleotides outside the gene matches: 6. The CDR3 runs to 15 residues. This CDR3 reads CASSLGDRKGETQYF. CDR3 DNA (partial): TGTGCCAGCAGCTTAGGGGACAGGAAGGGGGAGACC.

This clone has a count of ten or more. The read ends 3 residues early relative to the CDR3; the germline J gene fills the gap. The chain links TRBV18 to TRBJ2-7, with 9 bases fitting TRBD1. Germline CDR1 reads KGHSH; CDR2 reads LQKENI. V lost 4 bases to trimming and J lost 6 bases; unmatched junction nucleotides: 10. The CDR3 has 15 residues. The CDR3 loop reads CASSLSWTGEAEQYF. CDR3 bases read: TGTGCCAGCTCACTGTCTTGGACAGGGGAGGCCGAG.

This clone has just a few counts. The read finishes 3 residues shy of the CDR3 end, and the germline J gene is used to complete it. The rearrangement joins TRBV19 to TRBJ2-3; the D gene is possibly TRBD2 (8 bases). CDR3 length equals 14 residues. Germline V lookup: CDR1 LNHDA, CDR2 SQIVND (reference sequence). The DNA read from the CDR3 is TGTGCCAGCCATCTAGCGGGTAAAGGGGGCTCG. Residues: CASHLAGKGGS. The entire CDR3 protein reads CASHLAGKGGSQYF.

About this clone: Read coverage stops 3 residues before the CDR3 terminus; the germline J gene supplies the remainder. V is TRBV11-2 and J is TRBJ1-3, with no clear D. Germline-derived CDR1 and CDR2 are SGHAT and FQNNGV. V was cut by 3 bases and J by 0 bases, with 6 bases left in between. The CDR3 has 14 residues. The CDR3 DNA, read in part, is TGTGCCAGCAGCTTTTCCATCTCTGGAAACACC. Its translation is CASSFSISGNT. The whole CDR3 is CASSFSISGNTIYF.

This clone occurred many times. The sequenced CDR3 bases are TGTGCCAGCTCACTACAAGAGACC. Amino acids: CASSLQET. The entire CDR3 protein reads CASSLQETQYF. The V and J genes are TRBV18 and TRBJ2-5; D gene uncertain. The CDR3 is cut off 3 residues early in the read; its end comes from the germline J gene. V dropped 4 bases and J dropped 2 bases, with 2 bases sitting between them. Germline V lookup: CDR1 KGHSH, CDR2 LQKENI. The CDR3 consists of 11 residues. The full variable domain, its missing parts supplied by reference TRBV18 and TRBJ2-5, is NAGVMQNPRHLVRRRGQEARLRCSPMKGHSHVYWYRQLPEEGLKFMVYLQKENIIDESGMPKERFSAEFPKEGPSILRIQQVVRGDSAAYFCASSLQETQYFGPGTRLLVL.

As concerns this clone: The DNA ends 3 residues before the CDR3 does, and the rest of the CDR3 is filled in from the germline J gene. The genes are TRBV7-2 and TRBJ2-3; weak D call: TRBD2 (6 bases). V dropped 5 bases and J dropped 8 bases, with 17 bases sitting between them. CDR1 and CDR2 (germline): SGHTA, FQGNSA. This CDR3 has 14 residues. CDR3 DNA, as far as it was read: TGTGCCAGCAGCCCGGGGACTCCTTCCGGTACG. Its protein product is CASSPGTPSGT. In full, the CDR3 reads CASSPGTPSGTQYF.

Concerning this clone: The read ends 3 residues before the CDR3 terminus; that terminus is restored from the germline J gene. The rearrangement joins TRBV18 to TRBJ1-3, with D unclear. Germline-derived CDR1 and CDR2 are KGHSH and LQKENI. The CDR3 covers 14 residues. V was pared by 5 bases and J by 3 bases, with 11 bases between. The CDR3 reads CASSSGGDGNTIYF. Partial CDR3 DNA: TGTGCCAGCTCATCGGGCGGGGATGGAAACACC.

In this sample, this clone turned up many times. Read coverage stops 3 residues before the CDR3 terminus; the germline J gene supplies the remainder. V gene TRBV5-4 combines with J gene TRBJ1-2, with TRBD1 matching over 7 bases. CDR3 length equals 14 residues. V was clipped by 0 bases and J by 4 bases; unmatched bases: 3. CDR1 is SGHNT and CDR2 is YYREEE in the germline V gene (reference sequence). The sequenced CDR3 bases are TGTGCCAGCAGCTTGGACAGGGGAGGCTATGGC. Protein sequence: CASSLDRGGYG. The full CDR3 protein reads CASSLDRGGYGYTF.

This clone was observed at least ten times. CDR3 protein: CSVLDREDTEAFF. The sequenced part of the CDR3 DNA is TGCAGCGTCCTCGACAGGGAAGACACTGAA. This chain connects TRBV29-1 to TRBJ1-1; TRBD1 aligns across 7 bases. The read stops 3 residues short of the end of the CDR3; the missing end is completed from the germline J gene. From germline, CDR1 is SQVTM and CDR2 ANQGSEA. The CDR3 runs to 13 residues. Losses at the gene ends were 6 bases for V and 3 bases for J; bases not matched to a gene: 7.

This clone has a count of ten or more. The read comes to an end 3 residues before the CDR3 does, leaving the germline J gene to fill in the end. This chain uses TRBV28 with TRBJ1-3; TRBD1 is a possible D gene (6 bases). V lost 4 bases and J lost 0, with 22 bases in between. Germline values: CDR1 MDHEN, CDR2 SYDVKM. The CDR3 consists of 19 residues. CDR3 residues: CASSSIRGNPTYSGNTIYF. Incomplete CDR3 DNA: TGTGCCAGCAGTTCCATAAGGGGGAATCCGACCTACTCTGGAAACACC.

This clone has a count of ten or more. Sequencing ends 3 residues short of the CDR3 end; the germline J gene provides the rest. This chain links TRBV6-2 or TRBV6-3 with TRBJ2-1; D perhaps matches TRBD1 (5 bases). Looked up from germline, CDR1 is MNHEY and CDR2 is SVGEGT. The ends were cut back, 3 bases at V and 4 bases at J, with 16 bases in the middle. There are 16 residues in the CDR3. CDR3 in amino acids: CASSYSMGQMYNEQFF. The DNA read from the CDR3 is TGTGCCAGCAGTTATTCAATGGGGCAGATGTACAATGAG.

The sample holds a few counts of this clone. Read sequence stops 3 residues before the CDR3 end, and the germline J gene provides the missing end. This chain joins TRBV19 and TRBJ1-5, with D unresolved. This CDR3 has 13 residues. Trimming shortened V by 10 bases and J by 2 bases, and 12 bases separated the two germline ends. From germline, CDR1 is LNHDA and CDR2 SQIVND (reference sequence). This CDR3 is CATDARGNQPQHF. The DNA read from the CDR3 is TGTGCCACCGACGCACGGGGCAATCAGCCC.

This clone was detected many times. Read sequence stops 3 residues before the CDR3 end, and the germline J gene provides the missing end. The V call is TRBV19, the J call TRBJ2-3; possible D gene TRBD1, 6 bases. There are 16 residues in the CDR3. Deletions cut 3 bases from V and 4 bases from J, with 17 bases between. Germline CDR1 and CDR2: LNHDA and SQIVND (reference sequence). The DNA read from the CDR3 is TGTGCCAGTAGTATTCTAGGGGGAGCTTTGGCAGATACG. It is translated as CASSILGGALADT. The full CDR3 protein reads CASSILGGALADTQYF.

In its sample, this clone was seen many times. The DNA ends 3 residues before the CDR3 does, and the rest of the CDR3 is filled in from the germline J gene. The chain recombines TRBV2 with TRBJ1-1; D perhaps matches TRBD1 (6 bases). The CDR3 length is 13 residues. V was shortened by 8 bases and J by 0 bases, with 10 bases between the two germline ends. Germline values: CDR1 SNHLY, CDR2 FYNNEI. The part of the CDR3 DNA that was read is TGTGCCAGCTACAGGGAGTTGAACACTGAA. Amino acid sequence: CASYRELNTE. The CDR3 in its entirety is CASYRELNTEAFF.

The sample holds many counts of this clone. The read is 3 residues too short to cover the CDR3 end, so that end is filled in from the germline J gene. The V and J genes are TRBV7-3 and TRBJ1-1; D remains ambiguous. The germline V gene encodes CDR1 SGHTA and CDR2 FQGTGA. This CDR3 spans 16 amino acids. Trimming removed 3 bases from V and 3 bases from J, with 17 bases in between. CDR3 residues: CASSFRGWEGDTEAFF. The CDR3 DNA, read in part, is TGTGCCAGCAGCTTTCGGGGATGGGAGGGAGACACTGAA.

This clone was detected a few times. With the read ending 3 residues before the CDR3 end, the germline J gene is used to fill in that end. V and J are TRBV20-1 and TRBJ2-5, with 7 positions matching TRBD1. The CDR3 runs 14 residues. Germline CDR1 is DFQATT and CDR2 is SNEGSKA (reference sequence). V gave up 3 bases and J gave up 5 bases; unmatched junction bases: 9. Incomplete CDR3 DNA: TGCAGTGCTAGGGGGGACAGTTCGCCGGAGACC. This gives the protein CSARGDSSPET. The whole CDR3 protein reads CSARGDSSPETQYF.

As regards this clone: The CDR3 is cut off 3 residues early in the read; its end comes from the germline J gene. The chain links TRBV18 to TRBJ2-7, with D possibly matching TRBD2 (6 bases). The V gene's germline CDR1 is KGHSH and CDR2 LQKENI. With 3 bases removed from V and 0 bases from J, the gap between germline ends came to 9 bases. CDR3 length equals 14 residues. The CDR3 spells CASSPGTDSYEQYF. The CDR3 DNA, read in part, is TGTGCCAGCTCACCCGGGACTGACTCCTACGAG.

This clone was seen at least ten times. The read ends 3 residues early relative to the CDR3; the germline J gene fills the gap. The gene calls are TRBV7-7 and TRBJ2-5, with 9 bases aligning to TRBD2. Germline CDR1 reads SSHAT; CDR2 reads FNYEAQ (reference sequence). The CDR3 is 16 amino acids. Trimming took 4 bases from V and 7 from J; bases not matched to a gene: 13. The sequenced CDR3 bases are TGTGCCAGCAGCTCCTTGGGACTAGCTGCCGTCGGGACC. It yields the protein CASSSLGLAAVGT. The entire CDR3 protein is CASSSLGLAAVGTQYF.

This clone was seen repeatedly, ten times or more. The read gets to within 3 residues of the CDR3 end, and the germline J gene fills in the rest. This chain connects TRBV7-2 to TRBJ2-3, with 9 nucleotides matching TRBD2. The CDR3 has 13 amino acids. V shed 11 bases, J shed 4 bases, and the junction held 7 bases outside the gene matches. In germline, CDR1 is SGHTA, CDR2 FQGNSA. The CDR3 loop reads CAGRGLASDTQYF. The sequenced part of the CDR3 DNA is TGTGCCGGAAGGGGACTAGCCTCAGATACG.

As to this clone: The DNA ends 3 residues before the CDR3 does, and the rest of the CDR3 is filled in from the germline J gene. The genes are TRBV11-3 and TRBJ2-1; 8 nucleotides agree with TRBD1. The V gene's germline CDR1 is SGHNT and CDR2 YENEEA. This CDR3 has 14 residues. J gave up 8 bases and V 5 bases, and 8 bases lay outside the gene matches. CDR3 DNA, as far as it was read: TGTGCCAGCAGCCATCCGGGACAGGTTGATGAG. Translating gives CASSHPGQVDE. Given in full, the CDR3 is CASSHPGQVDEQFF.